The sequence of this T cell receptor (beta chain) was determined in a study of beta chain features in type 1 diabetes (dated by TCRdb to between 2017 and 2018). A note on the overall study: Patients and healthy donors did not differ in mean age, gender distribution, total cell number or subset yield. Whereas all 28 donors provided naive and central memory subsets, regulatory and stem cell-like memory subsets were isolated from just 8 patients and roughly 8 healthy donors. In the study, recently diagnosed type 1 diabetes patients and matched healthy donors were compared on the TCRB repertoires of their sorted circulating CD4+ T cell subsets. Across all samples, 107,917,701 sorted cells were examined, and cell number per subset correlated strongly with RNA yield. General conclusions and limits of the study: Naive, central memory and regulatory TCRB repertoires appeared to be more similar among patients than among healthy donors. Because cDNA rather than genomic DNA was sequenced, highly expressing activated cells could have been over-represented, although no difference in activation and CD3 levels was found between groups. PCR may preferentially amplify shorter templates, but because patient and control samples were amplified and corrected together, any resulting skew would affect both groups equally. A moderate but significant shortening of TCRB CDR3 length was observed in type 1 diabetes patients in all four CD4+ subsets. Because small numbers of individuals were included in the HLA sub-analyses, any influence of HLA type on TCRB rearrangement was left unresolved. At VDJ recombination sites, type 1 diabetes patients had fewer insertions and more deleted nucleotides, which implies abnormalities in thymic rearrangement.

The table lists this clone with a few counts. No cognate antigen has been identified for it. No per-base quality is available; no much larger clone lies one base away. All of the isolated RNA was reverse transcribed with the High Capacity cDNA Reverse Transcription Kit, so expressed TCRB transcripts were sequenced. Stem cell-like memory T cell samples underwent survey-depth immunoSEQ sequencing, averaging roughly 1 million total reads per sample. Sorted cells were lysed in RLT buffer and RNA was extracted with DNase-treated RNeasy Micro or Mini kits, depending on cell number. To prevent cross-contamination, every cell subset was processed on its own, while patient and healthy donor samples were processed together. The immunoSEQ multiplex PCR was used to amplify TCRB sequences from cDNA, yielding 87-bp fragments that span the CDR3 region. Sequencing of the amplicons was performed on the Illumina HiSeq platform. For the original study's pipeline: PCR bias was computationally corrected using synthetic template baselines, reads within Hamming distance 2 were collapsed, and singletons that could not be merged were discarded. Reads were aligned to IMGT to assign V, D and J genes, CDR3 length, and insertions or deletions at six rearrangement sites. Within each subset, clonotype counts were normalized to sorted cell number, after which true diversity and Gini coefficients were computed with the tcR R package. The overlap coefficient, calculated on TCRB nucleotide sequences, was used to quantify repertoire sharing. TCRdb's version of the immuneACCESS table is confined to in-frame rearrangements and falls short of the full clone set. An unresolved V gene accounts for under half of the shortfall where checked; the remainder is of unknown origin. V and J calls and clone size are as listed in that table; D and trimming were resolved from the DNA. Present in this sample are some 99,000 clones, roughly 40% of which were seen just once. Jointly, the top ten make up 0.065% of the sample.

V is pruned by 0 bases and J by 2 bases, leaving 10 bases of the junction without a gene match. Its CDR3 holds 17 amino acids, cysteine through phenylalanine. Only CDR3 DNA is held: 51 bases, read in frame from base 1. Sequences SGHDN (CDR1) and FVKESK (CDR2) are obtained from the germline V gene. Each donor gave one peripheral blood draw, averaging roughly 0.11 L, which was collected into heparinised tubes. A BD FACSAria II was used to sort naive, central memory, regulatory and stem cell-like memory CD4+ T cells with a panel that included CD45RO, CCR7, CD25, CD127, CD95 and CD27. Purity was above 95% for every sorted population. PBMCs were isolated immediately by Lymphoprep density gradient centrifugation and stained directly without culture. Samples were stained and sorted in pairs, with one healthy donor and one patient per experiment, so that batch effects were minimized.

The sample consisted of stem cell memory CD4+ T cells from blood. Interpreted using the paper, the cell subset or site label stands for: stem cell-like memory CD4+ T cells. This receptor was taken from a woman under 30 in good health. The rearrangement combines TRBV14 with TRBJ2-7, with 7 junctional bases fitting TRBD2. In nucleotide form, the sequence is TGTGCCAGCAGCCAAGATCGAGGACTAGGAGCCACCTACGAGCAGTACTTC. Translated, it gives CASSQDRGLGATYEQYF.